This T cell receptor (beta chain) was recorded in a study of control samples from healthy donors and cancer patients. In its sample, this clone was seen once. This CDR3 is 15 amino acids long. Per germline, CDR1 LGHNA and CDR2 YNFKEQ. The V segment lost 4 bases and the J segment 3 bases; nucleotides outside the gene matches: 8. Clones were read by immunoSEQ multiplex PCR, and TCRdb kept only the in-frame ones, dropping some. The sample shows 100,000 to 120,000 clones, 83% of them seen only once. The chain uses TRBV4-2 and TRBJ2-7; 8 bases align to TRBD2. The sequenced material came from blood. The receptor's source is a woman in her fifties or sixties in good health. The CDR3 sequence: CASSLFLAGGYEQYF. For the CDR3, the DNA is TGTGCCAGCAGCCTTTTTCTGGCGGGGGGCTACGAGCAGTACTTC.